The 10 T cell receptor beta chains presented below share a single source sample, sequenced in a study of CD8+ T cells in alopecia areata (dated by TCRdb to 2017 to 2018). The library was produced with the immunoSEQ multiplex PCR assay. RNA was extracted from all samples and reverse transcribed into cDNA as template for TCR sequencing. Here the immuneACCESS table is served through TCRdb, limited to in-frame sequences with V and J called. Missing clones are a known gap in these copies; in checked studies unresolved V genes cover under half, and the rest lacks a known reason. The sample contains 150,000 or so clones, around 47% of them found a single time. The ten top clones hold approximately 6.6% of the sample. Sequencing input: CD4+ T cells sorted from blood. These receptor sequences come from a human donor with alopecia areata.

The table lists this clone with a few counts. The gene calls are TRBV29-1 and TRBJ1-2; 7 bases align to TRBD1. The CDR3 covers 13 residues. CDR1 and CDR2 (germline): SQVTM, ANQGSEA. J was trimmed by 6 bases and V by 7 bases; bases with no gene match: 11. The CDR3 DNA reads TGCAGCGGACTGACAGGGAGAAAGGATGGCTACACCTTC. Its translation is CSGLTGRKDGYTF.

This clone has just a few counts. A read error may produce the germline difference seen at one junction end. The rearrangement joins TRBV7-2 to TRBJ2-1; D might be TRBD1 or TRBD2, each matching 6 bases. The CDR3 is 18 residues long. Germline CDR1 SGHTA, CDR2 FQGNSA. This CDR3 is CASSLDNALWGAYSEQFF. For the CDR3, the DNA is TGTGCCAGCAGCTTAGACAATGCCCTTTGGGGGGCGTACAGTGAGCAGTTCTTC.

This clone was detected only a few times. V usage is TRBV28 and J usage is TRBJ2-7; 8 bases align to TRBD2. This CDR3 has 13 residues. Germline V gene sequence: CDR1 MDHEN, CDR2 SYDVKM. J was trimmed by 3 bases and V by 6 bases; bases with no gene match: 4. Written as DNA, the CDR3 is TGTGCCAGCAGGACCGGGAGGGGCTACGAGCAGTACTTC. It encodes CASRTGRGYEQYF.

V usage is TRBV6-6 and J usage is TRBJ1-2; unclear D gene. Germline-derived CDR1 and CDR2 are MNHNY and SVGAGI (reference sequence). This CDR3 is 13 amino acids long. V was cut by 2 bases and J by 11 bases, with 15 bases left in between. The CDR3 coding sequence is TGTGCCAGCAGTTACGACGGTACGGAGGGTTACACCTTC. The encoded protein is CASSYDGTEGYTF.

V usage is TRBV7-2 and J usage is TRBJ2-1; TRBD1 agrees at 8 bases. The CDR3 runs to 13 residues. Germline V lookup: CDR1 SGHTA, CDR2 FQGNSA. Unmatched junction bases numbered 13, after V lost 6 bases and J lost 15 bases. The CDR3 region is CASRNTRTGLVFF. CDR3 in DNA: TGTGCCAGCAGAAACACTAGGACAGGGTTGGTGTTCTTC.

The chain carries TRBV5-1 and TRBJ1-1, with D possibly TRBD1 on 5 matching bases. There are 13 residues in the CDR3. V dropped 4 bases and J dropped 4 bases, with 11 bases sitting between them. The germline gives CDR1 SGHRS, CDR2 YFSETQ. CDR3 sequence reads: CASSAGLSTEAFF. The CDR3 bases are TGCGCCAGCAGCGCGGGGCTGAGCACTGAAGCTTTCTTT.

V and J are TRBV29-1 and TRBJ2-3; no clear D gene. The CDR3 covers 12 residues. Germline V gene data show CDR1 as SQVTM and CDR2 as ANQGSEA. The ends were cut back, 4 bases at V and 1 base at J, with 6 bases in the middle. The CDR3 DNA reads TGCAGCGTTGGTCAGGGCACAGATACGCAGTATTTT. Translation: CSVGQGTDTQYF.

The J gene is TRBJ2-1, the V gene TRBV7-8, with D maybe TRBD1 (5 bases). Trimming stripped 1 base from V and 8 bases from J, with 15 bases between. This CDR3 region has 15 residues. Germline CDR1 reads SGHVS; CDR2 reads FQNEAQ. This CDR3 is CASSLVAQGSDEQFF. The CDR3 nucleotides read TGTGCCAGCAGCTTAGTGGCGCAGGGTAGTGATGAGCAGTTCTTC.

This clone was detected a few times. The chain links TRBV28 to TRBJ2-7; D may be TRBD1 (6 bases). Germline loops: CDR1 MDHEN, CDR2 SYDVKM. V was trimmed by 1 base and J by 2 bases, leaving 9 bases between them. The CDR3 sequence is 14 residues long. CDR3 nucleotide sequence: TGTGCCAGCAGTTTATCGGACAGTCCCTACGAGCAGTACTTC. Its protein product is CASSLSDSPYEQYF.

The rearrangement joins TRBV7-9 to TRBJ1-2, with D perhaps TRBD1 (5 bases). V was pared by 2 bases and J by 2 bases, with 9 bases between. The germline gives CDR1 SEHNR, CDR2 FQNEAQ (reference sequence). The CDR3 runs to 14 residues. The CDR3 nucleotides read TGTGCCAGCAGCTTAACCGGGACGAACTATGGCTACACCTTC. This encodes CASSLTGTNYGYTF. The whole variable domain, filled in from reference TRBV7-9 and TRBJ1-2, reads DTGVSQNPRHKITKRGQNVTFRCDPISEHNRLYWYRQTLGQGPEFLTYFQNEAQLEKSRLLSDRFSAERPKGSFSTLEIQRTEQGDSAMYLCASSLTGTNYGYTFGSGTRLTVV.